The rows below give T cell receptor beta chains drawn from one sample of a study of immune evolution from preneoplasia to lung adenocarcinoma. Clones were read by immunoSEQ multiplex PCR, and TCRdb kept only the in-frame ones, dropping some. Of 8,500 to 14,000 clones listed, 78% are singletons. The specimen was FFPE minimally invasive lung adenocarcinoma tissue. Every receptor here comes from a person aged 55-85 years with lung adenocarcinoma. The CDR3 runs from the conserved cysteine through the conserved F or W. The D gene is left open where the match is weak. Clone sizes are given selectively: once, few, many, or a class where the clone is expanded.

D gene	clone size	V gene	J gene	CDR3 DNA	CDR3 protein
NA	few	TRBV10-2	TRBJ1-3	TGCGCCAGCAGTGTATCGGTTAGCTCTGGAAACACCATATATTTT	CASSVSVSSGNTIYF
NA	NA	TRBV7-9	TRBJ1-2	TGTGCCAGCAGCTTAGCGAGGGGCAGGGGTCACTATGGCTACACCTTC	CASSLARGRGHYGYTF
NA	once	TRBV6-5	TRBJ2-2	TGTGCCAGCAGTTCGTCCTATAACACCGGGGAGCTGTTTTTT	CASSSSYNTGELFF
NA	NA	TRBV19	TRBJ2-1	TGTGCCACCAATACCAGGGGTAGCTCCTACAATGAGCAGTTCTTC	CATNTRGSSYNEQFF
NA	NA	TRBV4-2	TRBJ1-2	TGTGCCAGCAGCCAACTTTGGGACCTACGAGGGGATGGCTACACCTTC	CASSQLWDLRGDGYTF
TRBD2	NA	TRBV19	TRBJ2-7	TGTGCCAGTAGTATAACTAGCGGGAGCTACGAGCAGTACTTC	CASSITSGSYEQYF
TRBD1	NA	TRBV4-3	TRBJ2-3	TGCGCCAGCAGCCAAGATTGGGGACAGGGTCTCCCAGATACGCAGTATTTT	CASSQDWGQGLPDTQYF
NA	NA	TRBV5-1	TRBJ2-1	TGCGCCAGCAGCCCCTACGGCGCGGGAACGCTAGAGGAGCAGTTCTTC	CASSPYGAGTLEEQFF
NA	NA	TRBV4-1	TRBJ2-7	TGCGCCAGCAGCGATGGCGAGCAGTACTTC	CASSDGEQYF
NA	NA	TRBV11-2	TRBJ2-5	TGTGCCAGCAGCGTTAGCGGCCTAGAGACCCAGTACTTC	CASSVSGLETQYF
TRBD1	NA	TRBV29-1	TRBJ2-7	TGCAGCGTTGGACAGGGGCGCTCCTACGAGCAGTACTTC	CSVGQGRSYEQYF
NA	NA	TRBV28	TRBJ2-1	TGTGCCAGCAGTTTTGCGAATGAGCAGTTCTTC	CASSFANEQFF
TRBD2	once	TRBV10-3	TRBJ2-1	TGTGCCATCAGTTTGGGACTAAACAATGAGCAGTTCTTC	CAISLGLNNEQFF
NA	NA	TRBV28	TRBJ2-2	TGTGCCAGCAGCTCCTGGGCAGATCCCTTAAGCACCGGGGAGCTGTTTTTT	CASSSWADPLSTGELFF
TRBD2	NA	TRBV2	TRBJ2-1	TGTGCCAGCCTACGGAGCGGGGGGGTCAATGAGCAGTTCTTC	CASLRSGGVNEQFF
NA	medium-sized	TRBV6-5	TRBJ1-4	TGTGCCAGCAGTCGTACCGGGACACCCGATGAAAAACTGTTTTTT	CASSRTGTPDEKLFF
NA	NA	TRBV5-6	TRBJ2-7	TGTGCCAGCAGCTTGTCAACCGACACTCGTCCCTACGAGCAGTACTTC	CASSLSTDTRPYEQYF
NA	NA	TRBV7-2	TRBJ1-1	TGTGCCAGCAGCTCGTATCAGAAGAACACTGAAGCTTTCTTT	CASSSYQKNTEAFF
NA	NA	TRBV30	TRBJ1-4	TGTGCCTGGACCCCCCGTTGGGGGTCGACTAATGAAAAACTGTTTTTT	CAWTPRWGSTNEKLFF
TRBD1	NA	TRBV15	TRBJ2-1	TGTGCCACCAGCGGACGGGACAGGGGCCACAATGAGCAGTTCTTC	CATSGRDRGHNEQFF
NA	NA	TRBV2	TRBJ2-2	TGTGCCAGCAGTGATCGTGGCGGGGAGCTGTTTTTT	CASSDRGGELFF
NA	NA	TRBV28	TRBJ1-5	TGTGCCAGCAGTCTATTAACCCAGCCCAAGCATTTT	CASSLLTQPKHF
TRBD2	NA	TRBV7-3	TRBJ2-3	TGTGCCAGCAGCTCTGTTAGCGGGGGAATGACAGATACGCAGTATTTT	CASSSVSGGMTDTQYF
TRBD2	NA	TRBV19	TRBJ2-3	TGTGCCAGTAGTATCAGGCGGGGGGCGCGCACAGATACGCAGTATTTT	CASSIRRGARTDTQYF
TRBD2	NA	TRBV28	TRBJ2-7	TGTGCCAGCAGTCTAGAACTAGCGGGAGGCCCCTACGAGCAGTACTTC	CASSLELAGGPYEQYF
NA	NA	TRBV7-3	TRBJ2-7	TGTGCCAGCAGCCCCGGGGCGGGGTCTTCCGAGCAGTACTTC	CASSPGAGSSEQYF
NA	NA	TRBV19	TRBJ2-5	TGTGCCAGTAGTATCGGGCAACTAGGGGAGACCCAGTACTTC	CASSIGQLGETQYF
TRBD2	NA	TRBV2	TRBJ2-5	TGTGCCAGCGGAGCGGGGCAAGAGACCCAGTACTTC	CASGAGQETQYF
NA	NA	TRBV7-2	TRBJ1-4	TGTGCCAGCAGCTTAGCGCCAGGACCCAATGAAAAACTGTTTTTT	CASSLAPGPNEKLFF
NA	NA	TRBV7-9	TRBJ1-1	TGTGCCAGCAGCTTAGTGTCACTCAGGGATACTGAAGCTTTCTTT	CASSLVSLRDTEAFF
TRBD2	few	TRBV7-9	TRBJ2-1	TGTGCCAGCAGCTTAGCGGGGGGGAATGAGCAGTTCTTC	CASSLAGGNEQFF
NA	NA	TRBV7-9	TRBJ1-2	TGTGCCAGCAGCCCCACTTCAGGGAATTTGGGCTATGGCTACACCTTC	CASSPTSGNLGYGYTF
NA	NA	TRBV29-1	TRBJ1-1	TGCAGCGGCGTGTCGGGGGCTGGGAACACTGAAGCTTTCTTT	CSGVSGAGNTEAFF